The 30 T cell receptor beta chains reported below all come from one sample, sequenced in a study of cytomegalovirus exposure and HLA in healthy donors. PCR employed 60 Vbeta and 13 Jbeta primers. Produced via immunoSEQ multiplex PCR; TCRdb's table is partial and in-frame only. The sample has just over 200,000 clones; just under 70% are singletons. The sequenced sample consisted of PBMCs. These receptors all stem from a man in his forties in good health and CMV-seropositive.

CDR3 in amino acids: CASSDPSGDETQYF. CDR3 DNA sequence: TGCGCCAGCAGCGACCCTAGCGGGGACGAGACCCAGTACTTC. The chain links TRBV5-1 to TRBJ2-5; 9 bases are a match to TRBD2. Germline V CDR1 and CDR2: SGHRS, YFSETQ. V trimming: 4 bases; J trimming: 5 bases; junction bases outside the gene matches: 6. The CDR3 is made up of 14 amino acids.

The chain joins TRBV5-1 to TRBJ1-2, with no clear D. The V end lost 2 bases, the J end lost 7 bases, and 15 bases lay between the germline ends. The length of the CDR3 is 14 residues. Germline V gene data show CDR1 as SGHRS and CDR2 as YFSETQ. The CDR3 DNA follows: TGCGCCAGCAGCTTCCGGGGAGAAGGACGTGGCTACACCTTC. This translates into CASSFRGEGRGYTF.

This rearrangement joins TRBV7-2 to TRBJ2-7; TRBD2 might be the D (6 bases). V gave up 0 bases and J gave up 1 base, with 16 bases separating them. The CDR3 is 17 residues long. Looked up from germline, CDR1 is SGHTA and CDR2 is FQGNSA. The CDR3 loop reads CASSLAGGWGSSYEQYF. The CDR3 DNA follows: TGTGCCAGCAGCTTAGCCGGGGGTTGGGGCAGTTCCTACGAGCAGTACTTC.

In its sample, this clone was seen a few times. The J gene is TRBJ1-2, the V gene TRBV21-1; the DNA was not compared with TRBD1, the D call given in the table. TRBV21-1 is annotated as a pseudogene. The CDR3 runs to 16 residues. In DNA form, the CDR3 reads TGTGCCAGCAGCACCCAGGGACAGGGGAGCGACTATGGCTACACCTTC. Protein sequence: CASSTQGQGSDYGYTF.

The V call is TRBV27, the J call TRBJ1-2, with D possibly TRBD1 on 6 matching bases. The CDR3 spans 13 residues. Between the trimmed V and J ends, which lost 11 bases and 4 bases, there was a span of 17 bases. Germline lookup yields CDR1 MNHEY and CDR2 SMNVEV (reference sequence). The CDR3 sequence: CAARGQGLYGYTF. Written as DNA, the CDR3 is TGTGCCGCCAGGGGTCAAGGGCTCTATGGCTACACCTTC.

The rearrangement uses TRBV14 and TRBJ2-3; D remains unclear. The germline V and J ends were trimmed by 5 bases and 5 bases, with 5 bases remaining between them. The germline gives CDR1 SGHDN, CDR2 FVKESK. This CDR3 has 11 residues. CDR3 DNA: TGTGCCAGCAGCTACAGAGATACGCAGTATTTT. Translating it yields CASSYRDTQYF.

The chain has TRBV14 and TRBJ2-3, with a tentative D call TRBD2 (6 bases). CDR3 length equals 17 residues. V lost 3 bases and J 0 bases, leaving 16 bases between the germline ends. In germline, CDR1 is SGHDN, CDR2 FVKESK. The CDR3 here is CASSHRELGYSTDTQYF. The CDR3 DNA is TGTGCCAGCAGCCACCGGGAGCTAGGATATAGCACAGATACGCAGTATTTT.

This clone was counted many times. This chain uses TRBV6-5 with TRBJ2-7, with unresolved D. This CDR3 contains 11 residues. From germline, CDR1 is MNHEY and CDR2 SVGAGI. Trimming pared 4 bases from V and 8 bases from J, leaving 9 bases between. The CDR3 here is CASSSRFQQYF. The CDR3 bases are TGTGCCAGCAGTTCCAGGTTCCAGCAGTACTTC.

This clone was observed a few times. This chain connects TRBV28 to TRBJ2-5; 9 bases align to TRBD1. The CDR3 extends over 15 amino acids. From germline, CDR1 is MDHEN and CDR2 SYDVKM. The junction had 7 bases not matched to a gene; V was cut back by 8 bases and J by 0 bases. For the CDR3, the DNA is TGTGCCAGCTTACCCGGGACAGGGTACCAAGAGACCCAGTACTTC. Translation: CASLPGTGYQETQYF. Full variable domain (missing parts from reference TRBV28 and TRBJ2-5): DVKVTQSSRYLVKRTGEKVFLECVQDMDHENMFWYRQDPGLGLRLIYFSYDVKMKEKGDIPEGYSVSREKKERFSLILESASTNQTSMYLCASLPGTGYQETQYFGPGTRLLVL.

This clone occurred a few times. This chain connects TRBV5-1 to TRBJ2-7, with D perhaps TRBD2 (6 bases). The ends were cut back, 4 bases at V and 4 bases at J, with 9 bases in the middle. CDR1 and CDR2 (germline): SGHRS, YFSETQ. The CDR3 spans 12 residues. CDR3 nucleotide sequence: TGCGCCAGCAGCCGGGACTTTTACGAGCAGTACTTC. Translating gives CASSRDFYEQYF.

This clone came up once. In nucleotides, the CDR3 is TGTGCCAGCAGCTTATCGTTAGAGACCCAGTACTTC. It yields the protein CASSLSLETQYF. The chain combines TRBV7-6 with TRBJ2-5; D uncertain. The CDR3 runs to 12 residues. The germline CDR1 and CDR2 sequences are SGHVS and FNYEAQ. V lost 2 bases and J lost 4, with 5 bases in between.

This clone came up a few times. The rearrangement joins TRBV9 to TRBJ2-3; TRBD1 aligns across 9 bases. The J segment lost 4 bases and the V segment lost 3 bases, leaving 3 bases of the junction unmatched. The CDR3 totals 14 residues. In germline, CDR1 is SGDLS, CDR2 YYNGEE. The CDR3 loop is CASSGGQGADTQYF. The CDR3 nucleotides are TGTGCCAGCAGCGGGGGACAGGGCGCAGATACGCAGTATTTT.

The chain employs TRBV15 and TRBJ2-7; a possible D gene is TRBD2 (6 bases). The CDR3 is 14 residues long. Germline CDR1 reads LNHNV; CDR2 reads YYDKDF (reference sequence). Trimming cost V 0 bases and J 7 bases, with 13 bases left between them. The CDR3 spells CATSRDTGVREQYF. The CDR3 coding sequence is TGTGCCACCAGCAGAGATACGGGGGTAAGGGAGCAGTACTTC. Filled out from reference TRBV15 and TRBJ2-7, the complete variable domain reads DAMVIQNPRYQVTQFGKPVTLSCSQTLNHNVMYWYQQKSSQAPKLLFHYYDKDFNNEADTPDNFQSRRPNTSFCFLDIRSPGLGDTAMYLCATSRDTGVREQYFGPGTRLTVT.

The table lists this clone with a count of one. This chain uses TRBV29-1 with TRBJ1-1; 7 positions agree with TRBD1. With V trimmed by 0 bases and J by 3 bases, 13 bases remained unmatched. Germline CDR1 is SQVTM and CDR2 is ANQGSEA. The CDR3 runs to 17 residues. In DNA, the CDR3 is TGCAGCGTTGAAGATCGTAGGAGACAGGGAGGTTACACTGAAGCTTTCTTT. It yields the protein CSVEDRRRQGGYTEAFF.

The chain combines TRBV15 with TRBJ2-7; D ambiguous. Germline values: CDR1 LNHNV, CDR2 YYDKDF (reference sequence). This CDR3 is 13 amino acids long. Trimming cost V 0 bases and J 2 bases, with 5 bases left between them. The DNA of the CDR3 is TGTGCCACCAGCAGAGATACAGCCTACGAGCAGTACTTC. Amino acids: CATSRDTAYEQYF.

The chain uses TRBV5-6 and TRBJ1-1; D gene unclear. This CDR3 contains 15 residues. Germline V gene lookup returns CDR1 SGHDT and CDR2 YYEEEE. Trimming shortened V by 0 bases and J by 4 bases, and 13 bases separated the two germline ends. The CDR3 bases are TGTGCCAGCAGCTTGGCGGGGAGGCGGTCCACTGAAGCTTTCTTT. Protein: CASSLAGRRSTEAFF.

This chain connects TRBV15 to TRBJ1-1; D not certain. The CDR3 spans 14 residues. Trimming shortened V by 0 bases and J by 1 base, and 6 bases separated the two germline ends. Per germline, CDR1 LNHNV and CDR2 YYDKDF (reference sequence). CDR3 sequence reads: CATSRDFGNTEAFF. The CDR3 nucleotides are TGTGCCACCAGCAGAGATTTCGGGAACACTGAAGCTTTCTTT.

The CDR3 DNA reads as TGCGCCAGCAGTGAAAGGGGTCCAACCTACGAGCAGTACTTC. Translation: CASSERGPTYEQYF. This rearrangement joins TRBV10-2 to TRBJ2-5, with a possible D match to TRBD1 (5 bases). Near its end, the DNA agrees better with TRBJ2-7, so the J call may be wrong. This CDR3 contains 14 residues. CDR1 is WSHSY and CDR2 is SAAADI in the germline V gene.

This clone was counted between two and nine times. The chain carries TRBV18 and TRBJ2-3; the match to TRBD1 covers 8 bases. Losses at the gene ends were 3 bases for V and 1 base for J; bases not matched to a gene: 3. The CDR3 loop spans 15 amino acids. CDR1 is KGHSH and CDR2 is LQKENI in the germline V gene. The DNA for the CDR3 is TGTGCCAGCTCACCCGGACAGGGAGGCACAGATACGCAGTATTTT. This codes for CASSPGQGGTDTQYF. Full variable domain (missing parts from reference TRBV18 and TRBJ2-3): NAGVMQNPRHLVRRRGQEARLRCSPMKGHSHVYWYRQLPEEGLKFMVYLQKENIIDESGMPKERFSAEFPKEGPSILRIQQVVRGDSAAYFCASSPGQGGTDTQYFGPGTRLTVL.

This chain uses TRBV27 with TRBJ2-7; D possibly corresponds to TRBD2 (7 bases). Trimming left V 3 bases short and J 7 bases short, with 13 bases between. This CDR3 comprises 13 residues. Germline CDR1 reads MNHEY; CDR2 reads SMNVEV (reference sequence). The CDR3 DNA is TGTGCCAGCAGTTTTAGGGGGGGCCAAGAGCAGTACTTC. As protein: CASSFRGGQEQYF.

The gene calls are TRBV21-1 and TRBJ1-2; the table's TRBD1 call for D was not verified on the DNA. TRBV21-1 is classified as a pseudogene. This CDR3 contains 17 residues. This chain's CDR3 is CASSNRRDRQSNYGYTF. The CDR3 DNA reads TGTGCCAGCAGCAATAGGAGGGACAGGCAATCTAACTATGGCTACACCTTC.

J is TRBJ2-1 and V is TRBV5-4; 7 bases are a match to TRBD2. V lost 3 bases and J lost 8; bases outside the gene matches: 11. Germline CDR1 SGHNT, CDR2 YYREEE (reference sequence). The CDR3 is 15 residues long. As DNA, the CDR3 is TGTGCCAGCAGCTCCTTCCGCACGGGGGGACATGAGCAGTTCTTC. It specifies CASSSFRTGGHEQFF.

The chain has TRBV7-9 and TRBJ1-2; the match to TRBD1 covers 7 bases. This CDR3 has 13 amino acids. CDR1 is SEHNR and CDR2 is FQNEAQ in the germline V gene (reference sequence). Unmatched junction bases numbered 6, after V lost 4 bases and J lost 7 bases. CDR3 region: CASSSQGIGGYTF. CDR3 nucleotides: TGTGCCAGCAGCTCACAGGGGATCGGTGGCTACACCTTC.

Here the CDR3 reads CASSFSRRDSIALHF. In DNA, the CDR3 is TGTGCCAGCAGCTTCTCGAGGAGGGACTCCATCGCCCTCCACTTT. This rearrangement joins TRBV7-9 to TRBJ1-6, with a tentative D call TRBD1 (5 bases). Trimming cost V 3 bases and J 14 bases, with 20 bases left between them. The CDR3 runs to 15 residues. Germline V gives CDR1 SEHNR, CDR2 FQNEAQ (reference sequence).

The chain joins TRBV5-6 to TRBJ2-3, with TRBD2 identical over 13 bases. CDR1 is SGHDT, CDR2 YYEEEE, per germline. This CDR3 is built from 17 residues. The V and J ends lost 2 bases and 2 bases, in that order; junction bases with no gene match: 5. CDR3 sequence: CASSLFGLAGDTDTQYF. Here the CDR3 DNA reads TGTGCCAGCAGCTTATTCGGACTAGCGGGGGACACAGATACGCAGTATTTT.

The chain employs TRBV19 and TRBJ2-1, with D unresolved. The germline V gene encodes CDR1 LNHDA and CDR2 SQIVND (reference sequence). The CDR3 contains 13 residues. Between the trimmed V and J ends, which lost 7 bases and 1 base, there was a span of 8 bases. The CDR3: CASTPRSYNEQFF. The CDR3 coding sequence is TGTGCCAGTACCCCGAGGTCCTACAATGAGCAGTTCTTC.

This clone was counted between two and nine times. The CDR3 loop is CASSTSRRGTGELFF. In nucleotides, the CDR3 is TGTGCCAGCAGCACCAGTCGCAGGGGCACCGGGGAGCTGTTTTTT. The V call is TRBV11-3, the J call TRBJ2-2; TRBD1 might be the D (6 bases). This CDR3 region has 15 residues. CDR1 is SGHNT, CDR2 YENEEA, per germline. Trimming shortened V by 5 bases and J by 4 bases, and 14 bases separated the two germline ends.

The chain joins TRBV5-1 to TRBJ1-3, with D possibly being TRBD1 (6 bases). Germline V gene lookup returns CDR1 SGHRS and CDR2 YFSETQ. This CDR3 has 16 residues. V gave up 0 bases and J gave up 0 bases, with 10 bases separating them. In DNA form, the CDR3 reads TGCGCCAGCAGCTTGGATCAGGGGAGCTCTGGAAACACCATATATTTT. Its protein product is CASSLDQGSSGNTIYF.

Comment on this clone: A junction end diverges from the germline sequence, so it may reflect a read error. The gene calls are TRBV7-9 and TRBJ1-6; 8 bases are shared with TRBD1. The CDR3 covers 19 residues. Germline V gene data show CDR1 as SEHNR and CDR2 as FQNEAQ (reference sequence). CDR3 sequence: CSSSLWEGTGPSRSSPLHF. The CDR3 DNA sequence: TGTTCCAGCAGCCTATGGGAGGGGACAGGCCCTTCGCGTAGTTCACCCCTCCACTTT. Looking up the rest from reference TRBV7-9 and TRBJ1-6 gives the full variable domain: DTGVSQNPRHKITKRGQNVTFRCDPISEHNRLYWYRQTLGQGPEFLTYFQNEAQLEKSRLLSDRFSAERPKGSFSTLEIQRTEQGDSAMYLCSSSLWEGTGPSRSSPLHFGNGTRLTVT.

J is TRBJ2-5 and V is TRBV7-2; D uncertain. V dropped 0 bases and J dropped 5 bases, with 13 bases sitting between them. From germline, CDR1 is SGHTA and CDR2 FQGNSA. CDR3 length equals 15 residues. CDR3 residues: CASSLAIGWVETQYF. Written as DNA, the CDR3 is TGTGCCAGCAGCTTAGCGATCGGGTGGGTCGAGACCCAGTACTTC.